This section outlines one TCR beta chain sequence together with its context. Profiling relied on immunoSEQ multiplex PCR, and the TCRdb table lists in-frame clones only, not all of them. In the table there are over 200,000 clones, roughly 89% of which are singletons. Germline V gene sequence: CDR1 SGHDT, CDR2 YYEEEE. The CDR3 loop spans 13 amino acids. V lost 0 bases and J lost 5, with 6 bases in between. This specimen belongs to a study of blood T cell repertoires in COVID-19. For the study at large: Donors in the United States, Italy and Spain gave samples during acute or convalescent COVID-19.

The cohort comprised adults aged about 18 to 100 years residing in 24 US areas. Donors in Cohort 3 who had recovered were those with two negative PCRs, healthcare professional clearance, or resolution of their symptoms. The chain uses TRBV5-6 and TRBJ1-5; no clear D gene. The sample consisted of PBMCs or T cells enriched from blood (not recorded which). This sequence originates from a middle-aged woman who had recovered from COVID-19. Here the CDR3 reads CASSLAGYQPQHF. The CDR3 DNA is TGTGCCAGCAGCTTGGCCGGTTATCAGCCCCAGCATTTT. Filled out from reference TRBV5-6 and TRBJ1-5, the complete variable domain reads DAGVTQSPTHLIKTRGQQVTLRCSPKSGHDTVSWYQQALGQGPQFIFQYYEEEERQRGNFPDRFSGHQFPNYSSELNVNALLLGDSALYLCASSLAGYQPQHFGDGTRLSIL.